This TCR beta chain was captured in a study of blood T cell repertoires in COVID-19. Study details: Researchers got acute and convalescent COVID-19 samples from the United States, Italy and Spain.

Produced via immunoSEQ multiplex PCR; TCRdb's table is partial and in-frame only. The sample comprises roughly 310,000 clones, about 88% of which are singletons, and 2% to 3% rests with the top ten. Living in under 30 US areas, the participants were between 18 and 89 years of age. Membership in each cohort depended on participant-reported clinical history. Sequencing was carried out using PBMCs or T cells enriched from blood (not recorded which). The source of this sequence is a man between 60 and 75 years old who had recovered from COVID-19.

The CDR3 loop reads CASKELGTGAYEQYF. The CDR3 DNA sequence: TGTGCCAGCAAAGAATTGGGGACAGGCGCCTACGAGCAGTACTTC. The chain employs TRBV6-5 and TRBJ2-7; 8 nucleotides agree with TRBD1. Germline loops: CDR1 MNHEY, CDR2 SVGAGI. Trimming cost V 7 bases and J 2 bases; bases outside gene matches: 10. There are 15 residues in the CDR3.